This T cell receptor (beta chain) originates from a study of regulatory T cells in long-lasting Graves disease. Trimming pared 6 bases from V and 1 base from J, leaving 15 bases between. This CDR3 comprises 16 residues. Time point denoted: persistent/refractory GD, antithyroid drugs over 5 years with positive TRAb. With RNA extracted from PBMCs as input, the TCR library was made. Building of the TCR beta libraries involved iRepertoire HTBI primers and Arm-PCR of CDR3 regions. TCRdb reanalysed the multiplex PCR reads using MiXCR and keeps one entry per CDR3 protein. The sample holds 500,000 to 700,000 distinct CDR3 sequences; roughly 30% are singletons and the top ten take about 40%.

The chain employs TRBV12-3 or TRBV12-4 and TRBJ2-2; D is perhaps TRBD1 (8 bases). This clonotype was sampled from a female donor with Graves disease. Sample: peripheral blood mononuclear cells (PBMCs), taken when the disease was refractory, from a patient treated with antithyroid drugs. CDR3 loop: CASRQGASGNTGELFF. As DNA, the CDR3 is TGTGCCAGCAGGCAGGGGGCTAGCGGGAACACCGGGGAGCTGTTTTTT.